One and the same sample provided the 9 T cell receptor beta chains below, sequenced in a study of blood T cell repertoires in COVID-19. Sequencing used immunoSEQ multiplex PCR; TCRdb keeps in-frame clones, though not all of them. This sample has around 450,000 clones, with 90% found just once. The sequenced sample was PBMCs or T cells enriched from blood (not recorded which). The source is a man aged 18 to 30 who had recovered from COVID-19.

The chain joins TRBV5-1 to TRBJ1-1, with 11 bases identical to TRBD1. CDR3 size: 15 residues. Trimming removed 4 bases from V and 6 bases from J; junction bases left unmatched: 8. The germline V gene has CDR1 SGHRS and CDR2 YFSETQ. CDR3: CASSRAGQGVSEAFF. The CDR3, as DNA: TGCGCCAGCAGCCGCGCGGGACAGGGGGTCTCTGAAGCTTTCTTT.

The count of this clone is one. The chain couples TRBV28 to TRBJ2-7; D might be TRBD2 (6 bases). This CDR3 spans 16 amino acids. The V end lost 5 bases, the J end lost 2 bases, and 19 bases lay between the germline ends. Germline loops: CDR1 MDHEN, CDR2 SYDVKM. As DNA, the CDR3 is TGTGCCAGCAGTCTCGGCGGGACCGCCTCGCCCTACGAGCAGTACTTC. Encoded protein: CASSLGGTASPYEQYF.

V gene TRBV5-4 combines with J gene TRBJ1-2; D remains unclear. Germline V gene sequence: CDR1 SGHNT, CDR2 YYREEE (reference sequence). Trimming took 5 bases from V and 8 from J, leaving 19 bases between them. The CDR3 sequence is 14 residues long. This CDR3 reads CASSRAGGLGGYTF. CDR3 coding DNA: TGTGCCAGCAGTCGTGCCGGAGGGTTGGGCGGCTACACCTTC.

The chain links TRBV18 to TRBJ1-1; possible D gene TRBD1, 5 bases. Germline V gene lookup returns CDR1 KGHSH and CDR2 LQKENI. V was shortened by 6 bases and J by 4 bases, with 15 bases between the two germline ends. This CDR3 region has 14 residues. Written as DNA, the CDR3 is TGTGCCAGCTCCCAAAATGGGGGGTTCACTGAAGCTTTCTTT. Its protein is CASSQNGGFTEAFF.

This chain uses TRBV11-3 with TRBJ1-6; D not resolved. CDR1 and CDR2 (germline): SGHNT, YENEEA. V was shortened by 5 bases and J by 4 bases, with 12 bases between the two germline ends. The CDR3 runs 15 residues. This CDR3 reads CASSLGRTYNSPLHF. The DNA of the CDR3 is TGTGCCAGCAGCCTTGGACGGACTTATAATTCACCCCTCCACTTT.

This chain joins TRBV13 and TRBJ1-5; perhaps TRBD1 as D (5 bases). The ends were cut back, 5 bases at V and 4 bases at J, with 9 bases in the middle. Germline V CDR1 and CDR2: PRHDT, FYEKMQ (reference sequence). This CDR3 has 13 amino acids. CDR3 in amino acids: CASSMGGNQPQHF. DNA of the CDR3: TGTGCCAGCAGCATGGGGGGGAATCAGCCCCAGCATTTT.

CDR3 in amino acids: CASSRQGAENTGELFF. In DNA form, the CDR3 reads TGTGCCAGCAGCCGACAGGGGGCTGAGAACACCGGGGAGCTGTTTTTT. The gene calls are TRBV5-4 and TRBJ2-2, with TRBD1 identical over 10 bases. Germline V CDR1 and CDR2: SGHNT, YYREEE (reference sequence). The CDR3 totals 16 residues. The ends lost 4 bases at V and 1 base at J; junction bases unmatched: 4.

The chain joins TRBV27 to TRBJ2-1; D is possibly TRBD2 (5 bases). Germline lookup yields CDR1 MNHEY and CDR2 SMNVEV (reference sequence). This CDR3 is 13 amino acids long. Trimming cost V 7 bases and J 9 bases, with 16 bases left between them. Here the CDR3 DNA reads TGTGCCAGCACCCTTACGAGGGATGCTGAGCAGTTCTTC. Residues: CASTLTRDAEQFF.

This clone was found once. The chain combines TRBV6-5 with TRBJ1-2; TRBD1 agrees at 9 bases. This CDR3 has 14 amino acids. Germline loops: CDR1 MNHEY, CDR2 SVGAGI. The V segment lost 6 bases and the J segment 6 bases; nucleotides outside the gene matches: 8. The CDR3 protein is CASRESGTGHGYTF. The CDR3 DNA reads TGTGCCAGCAGAGAGTCCGGGACAGGGCATGGCTACACCTTC.